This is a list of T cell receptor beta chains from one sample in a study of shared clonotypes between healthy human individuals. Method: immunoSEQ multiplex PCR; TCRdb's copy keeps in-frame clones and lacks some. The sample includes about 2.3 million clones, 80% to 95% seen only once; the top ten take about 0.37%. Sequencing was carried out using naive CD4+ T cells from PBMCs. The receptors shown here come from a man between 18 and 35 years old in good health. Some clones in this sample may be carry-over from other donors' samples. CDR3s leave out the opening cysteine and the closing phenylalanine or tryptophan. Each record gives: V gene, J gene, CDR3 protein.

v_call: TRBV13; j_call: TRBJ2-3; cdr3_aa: ASSYPQVTDTQY
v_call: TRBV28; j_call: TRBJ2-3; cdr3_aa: ASKLAASTDTQY
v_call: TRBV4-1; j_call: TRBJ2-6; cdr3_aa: ASSLFWTVDFSGANVLT
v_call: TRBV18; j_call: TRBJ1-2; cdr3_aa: ASSPRVGQYNYGYT
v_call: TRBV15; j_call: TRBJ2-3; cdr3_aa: ATSRVLGGSTDTQY
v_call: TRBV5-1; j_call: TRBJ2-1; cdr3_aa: ASLRGMGSNEQF
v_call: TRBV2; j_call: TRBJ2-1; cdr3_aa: ASRGTSGHNEQF
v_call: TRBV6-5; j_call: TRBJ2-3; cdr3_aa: ASSATPGLAGPST
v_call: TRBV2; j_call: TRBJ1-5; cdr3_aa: ASSEGRRGQPQH
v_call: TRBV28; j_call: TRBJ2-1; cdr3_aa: ASRSGGGSYNEQF
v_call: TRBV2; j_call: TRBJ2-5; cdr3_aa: ASSGGPGPQETQY
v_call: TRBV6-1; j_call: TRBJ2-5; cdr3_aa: ASSGLLNTPETQY
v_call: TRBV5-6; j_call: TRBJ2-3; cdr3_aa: ASSLSDTQY
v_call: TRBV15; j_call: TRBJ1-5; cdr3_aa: ATSRAPHPGTGGEPQH
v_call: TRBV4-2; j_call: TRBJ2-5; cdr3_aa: ASSQDVREGRETQY
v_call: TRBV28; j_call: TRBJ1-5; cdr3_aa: ASSSYPGESNQPQH
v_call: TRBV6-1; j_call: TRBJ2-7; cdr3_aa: ASRTDRAAYEQY
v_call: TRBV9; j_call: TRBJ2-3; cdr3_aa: ASSVGHTDTQY
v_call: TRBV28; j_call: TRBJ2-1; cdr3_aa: ASSFVLGEVF
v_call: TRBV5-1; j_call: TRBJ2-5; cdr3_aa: ASSPGTHQETQY
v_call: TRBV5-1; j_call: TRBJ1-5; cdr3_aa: ASSLERDQPQH
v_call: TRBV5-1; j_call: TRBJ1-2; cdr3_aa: ASRPDRNYGYT
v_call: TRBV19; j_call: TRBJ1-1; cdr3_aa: ASRPQGSTEAF
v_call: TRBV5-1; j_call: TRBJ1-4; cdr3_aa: ASSLGTGNEKLF
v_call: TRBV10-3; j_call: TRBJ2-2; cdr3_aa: AISYDTGELF
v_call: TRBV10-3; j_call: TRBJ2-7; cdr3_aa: ALGDTHEQY
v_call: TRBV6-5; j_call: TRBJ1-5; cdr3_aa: ASSPRGRGAQPQH
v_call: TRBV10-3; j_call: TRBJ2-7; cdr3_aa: AISGSSYEQY
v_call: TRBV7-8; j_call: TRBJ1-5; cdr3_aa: ASSLVARGGPQH
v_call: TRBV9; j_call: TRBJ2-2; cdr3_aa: ASSPRGGSAPGELF